This T cell receptor beta chain was recovered during a study of blood T cell repertoires in COVID-19. TCRdb keeps only in-frame clones here, not all; method: immunoSEQ multiplex PCR. The sample consists of 250,000 to 350,000 clones, about 82% of them appearing once. The CDR3 contains 16 residues. Deletions cut 3 bases from V and 5 bases from J, with 20 bases between. The germline CDR1 and CDR2 sequences are KGHSH and LQKENI. This TCR came from a woman in her 50s with active or convalescent COVID-19. J is TRBJ2-7 and V is TRBV18, with a possible D match to TRBD2 (6 bases). Sequenced: peripheral blood. Here the CDR3 reads CASSPPGSSGRNEQYF. CDR3 DNA sequence: TGTGCCAGCTCACCCCCCGGAAGTTCCGGGAGAAACGAGCAGTACTTC.